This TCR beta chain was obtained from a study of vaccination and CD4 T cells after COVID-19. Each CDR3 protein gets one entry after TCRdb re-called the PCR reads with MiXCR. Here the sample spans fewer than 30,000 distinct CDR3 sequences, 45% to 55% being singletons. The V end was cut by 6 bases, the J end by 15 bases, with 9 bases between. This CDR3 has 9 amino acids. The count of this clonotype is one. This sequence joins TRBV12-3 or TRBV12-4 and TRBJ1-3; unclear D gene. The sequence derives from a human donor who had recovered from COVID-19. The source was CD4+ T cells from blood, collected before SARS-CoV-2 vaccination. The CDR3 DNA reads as TGTGCCAGCAGGCTCGGAGGATATTTT. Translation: CASRLGGYF.